Following are 29 T cell receptor beta chains from one sample sequenced in a study of T-cell reconstitution after alpha-beta-depleted transplantation in children. The TCRbeta library was prepared with unique molecular identifiers. TCRdb used MiXCR to reprocess the PCR reads, holding one entry per CDR3 protein. The data contain approximately 400,000 distinct CDR3 sequences, around 9.9% of them singletons. The sequences come from PBMCs from the stem cell graft donor, collected from the stem cell graft. These TCRs come from a human donor who donated a stem cell graft to a child with acute myeloid leukemia.

This clonotype has just a few counts. The chain recombines TRBV7-9 with TRBJ2-7; D possibly uses TRBD1 or TRBD2 (5 bases each). V shed 5 bases and J shed 6 bases, with 14 bases lying between them. Germline V CDR1 and CDR2: SEHNR, FQNEAQ (reference sequence). The CDR3 covers 13 residues. CDR3: CASSPSGDGEQYV. CDR3 sequence (DNA): TGTGCCAGCAGCCCTAGTGGGGACGGCGAGCAGTACGTC.

Ten or more counts support this clonotype. V and J are TRBV5-1 and TRBJ1-1, with 8 bases that match TRBD1. V gave up 0 bases and J gave up 5 bases; unmatched junction bases: 6. Germline loops: CDR1 SGHRS, CDR2 YFSETQ. The CDR3 loop spans 15 amino acids. The CDR3 DNA reads TGCGCCAGCAGCTTGGGGGGGACAGGAACGACTGAAGCTTTCTTT. Translation gives CASSLGGTGTTEAFF.

This clonotype was recorded at least ten times. The chain links TRBV12-3 or TRBV12-4 to TRBJ2-1; a possible D gene is TRBD1 (5 bases). Trimming took off 6 bases at V and 4 bases at J, with 16 bases between the two ends. This CDR3 is 15 amino acids long. The CDR3 DNA sequence: TGTGCCAGCAGCTCGACAGTACAGCCTTACAATGAGCAGTTCTTC. Residues: CASSSTVQPYNEQFF.

This clonotype was detected ten times or more. V gene TRBV3-1 combines with J gene TRBJ2-2; 9 bases line up with TRBD1. The CDR3 is made up of 13 amino acids. The J segment lost 7 bases and the V segment lost 7 bases, leaving 4 bases of the junction unmatched. The germline gives CDR1 LGHDT, CDR2 YNNKEL (reference sequence). This chain's CDR3 is CASTRQGDGELFF. The CDR3 region has the DNA TGTGCCAGCACCCGACAGGGGGACGGGGAGCTGTTTTTT.

The V call is TRBV6-1, the J call TRBJ2-1; unclear D gene. Germline V gene lookup returns CDR1 MNHNS and CDR2 SASEGT. Trimming removed 4 bases at V and 2 bases at J, with 12 bases between. The CDR3 is made up of 15 amino acids. CDR3 residues: CASSAQDRAYNEQFF. As DNA, the CDR3 is TGTGCCAGCAGTGCCCAGGACCGTGCCTACAATGAGCAGTTCTTC.

At least ten counts were recorded for this clonotype. This chain uses TRBV7-9 with TRBJ2-3; unclear D gene. V shed 5 bases and J shed 6 bases, with 9 bases lying between them. CDR3 length: 12 residues. Germline V gene sequence: CDR1 SEHNR, CDR2 FQNEAQ (reference sequence). CDR3 nucleotides: TGTGCCAGCAGCGACCGGCGGGATACGCAGTATTTT. This gives the protein CASSDRRDTQYF. Together with reference TRBV7-9 and TRBJ2-3, the CDR3 gives the full variable domain: DTGVSQNPRHKITKRGQNVTFRCDPISEHNRLYWYRQTLGQGPEFLTYFQNEAQLEKSRLLSDRFSAERPKGSFSTLEIQRTEQGDSAMYLCASSDRRDTQYFGPGTRLTVL.

At least ten counts were recorded for this clonotype. The chain has TRBV6-5 and TRBJ2-1, with TRBD1 as a possible D gene (6 bases). There are 15 residues in the CDR3. The germline V gene encodes CDR1 MNHEY and CDR2 SVGAGI. The V end lost 3 bases, the J end lost 5 bases, and 14 bases lay between the germline ends. Written as DNA, the CDR3 is TGTGCCAGCAGTTATGCCGGGGACACCAACAATGAGCAGTTCTTC. Translated, it gives CASSYAGDTNNEQFF.

The sample holds a few counts of this clonotype. The rearrangement links TRBV10-3 to TRBJ2-7; TRBD2 matches at 10 bases. Germline trimming cut 2 bases from V and 3 bases from J; bases unmatched to any gene: 7. Germline loops: CDR1 ENHRY, CDR2 SYGVKD. This CDR3 has 16 amino acids. The CDR3 DNA reads TGTGCCATCAGTGAGACCTTAGCGGGGGGAAACTACGAGCAGTACGTC. It translates to CAISETLAGGNYEQYV.

This chain uses TRBV6-1 with TRBJ1-5; 9 nucleotides match TRBD1. J gave up 5 bases and V 2 bases, and 10 bases lay outside the gene matches. Germline CDR1 reads MNHNS; CDR2 reads SASEGT. CDR3 length: 17 residues. CDR3 in amino acids: CASSEWGQGSRDQPQHF. The DNA of the CDR3 is TGTGCCAGCAGTGAATGGGGACAGGGAAGCAGGGATCAGCCCCAGCATTTT.

This clonotype was seen repeatedly, ten times or more. The chain couples TRBV5-1 to TRBJ2-1, with 7 bases matching TRBD2. The CDR3 is 16 residues long. Trimming at V came to 7 bases and at J to 0 bases, leaving 10 bases not matched to a gene. Per the germline V gene, CDR1 is SGHRS and CDR2 is YFSETQ. CDR3 in amino acids: CASGVSRGSSYNEQFF. DNA for the CDR3: TGCGCCAGCGGGGTCTCGCGGGGGAGCTCCTACAATGAGCAGTTCTTC.

This clonotype showed up many times. The CDR3, as DNA: TGCGCCAGCAGCCACGGACAGGGGGTGATTTATTCACCCCTCCACTTT. It codes for CASSHGQGVIYSPLHF. V gene TRBV5-1 combines with J gene TRBJ1-6; 10 bases line up with TRBD1. V trimming: 4 bases; J trimming: 8 bases; junction bases outside the gene matches: 9. The V gene's germline CDR1 is SGHRS and CDR2 YFSETQ. This CDR3 contains 16 residues.

This clonotype came up a few times. This sequence joins TRBV18 and TRBJ1-6; TRBD1 might be the D (5 bases). V lost 4 bases and J lost 10, with 17 bases in between. This CDR3 region has 15 residues. Germline values: CDR1 KGHSH, CDR2 LQKENI. CDR3 loop: CASSLTQEKGSPLHF. DNA for the CDR3: TGTGCCAGCTCACTAACACAGGAGAAGGGCTCACCCCTCCACTTT.

This clonotype has only a few counts. V is TRBV5-1 and J is TRBJ2-2; D remains ambiguous. Germline-derived CDR1 and CDR2 are SGHRS and YFSETQ. The CDR3 totals 15 residues. With 7 bases removed from V and 7 bases from J, the gap between germline ends came to 20 bases. The DNA for the CDR3 is TGCGCCAGCCAGCAGGCTAAGTCGCTAGGCGGGGAGCTGTTTTTT. It encodes CASQQAKSLGGELFF. The variable domain in full, with the rest retrieved from reference TRBV5-1 and TRBJ2-2, is KAGVTQTPRYLIKTRGQQVTLSCSPISGHRSVSWYQQTPGQGLQFLFEYFSETQRNKGNFPGRFSGRQFSNSRSEMNVSTLELGDSALYLCASQQAKSLGGELFFGEGSRLTVL.

This clonotype appeared a few times. The rearrangement links TRBV15 to TRBJ2-5; D gene ambiguous. CDR3 length: 13 amino acids. Trimming shortened V by 1 base and J by 5 bases, and 8 bases separated the two germline ends. The germline gives CDR1 LNHNV, CDR2 YYDKDF (reference sequence). CDR3 nucleotides: TGTGCCACCAGCAGAGTGAGGAGTGAGACCCAGTACTTC. It is translated as CATSRVRSETQYF.

Details on this clonotype: A single base separates this from a much larger clone, so it may be a read error. J is TRBJ2-7 and V is TRBV7-2; TRBD2 might be the D (6 bases). The germline gives CDR1 SGHTA, CDR2 FQGNSA. CDR3 length: 14 residues. With 2 bases removed from V and 5 bases from J, the gap between germline ends came to 13 bases. DNA for the CDR3: TGTGCCAGCAGCTTACTGGAGGGCCCCGACGAGCAGTACTTC. This sequence encodes CASSLLEGPDEQYF.

V and J are TRBV7-2 and TRBJ2-7, with 15 bases that match TRBD2. Per the germline V gene, CDR1 is SGHTA and CDR2 is FQGNSA. After removal of 4 bases from V and 9 bases from J, the junction contained 4 bases not matched to a gene. The CDR3 consists of 14 residues. The DNA for the CDR3 is TGTGCCAGCAGCTCGGGACTAGCGGGGGGTATGCAGTACTTC. Translated, it gives CASSSGLAGGMQYF.

V usage is TRBV11-2 and J usage is TRBJ2-2; 14 positions match TRBD2. The CDR3 runs to 17 residues. CDR1 and CDR2 (germline): SGHAT, FQNNGV. The junction had 9 bases not matched to a gene; V was cut back by 5 bases and J by 7 bases. The CDR3 is CASSLGTSGSGDGELFF. CDR3 coding DNA: TGTGCCAGCAGCCTAGGGACTAGCGGGAGTGGCGACGGGGAGCTGTTTTTT.

This clonotype has a handful of counts. This rearrangement joins TRBV20-1 to TRBJ2-7, with unresolved D. In germline, CDR1 is DFQATT, CDR2 SNEGSKA (reference sequence). This CDR3 has 13 residues. Trimming left V 2 bases short and J 1 base short, with 9 bases between. CDR3 region: CSARNARSYEQYF. The CDR3, as DNA: TGCAGTGCTAGAAATGCGAGGTCCTACGAGCAGTACTTC.

J is TRBJ2-1 and V is TRBV5-6; D may be TRBD2 (5 bases). The germline V gene has CDR1 SGHDT and CDR2 YYEEEE. The ends were cut back, 4 bases at V and 0 bases at J, with 14 bases in the middle. This CDR3 is 16 amino acids long. The CDR3 DNA sequence: TGTGCCAGCAGCGCCCCAGACGGGATCTCCTACAATGAGCAGTTCTTC. Amino acids: CASSAPDGISYNEQFF.

There are many counts of this clonotype. The genes are TRBV10-3 and TRBJ2-3, with TRBD1 as a possible D gene (6 bases). V was shortened by 4 bases and J by 6 bases, with 20 bases between the two germline ends. The CDR3 length is 16 residues. Germline V gene lookup returns CDR1 ENHRY and CDR2 SYGVKD. The CDR3 DNA is TGTGCCATCAGTGCCAGAGGGGCGGACAGTGCGGATACGCAGTATTTT. Amino acid sequence: CAISARGADSADTQYF.

This chain uses TRBV5-1 with TRBJ2-5, with D possibly TRBD2 on 6 matching bases. Trimming shortened V by 3 bases and J by 3 bases, and 15 bases separated the two germline ends. CDR3 length: 15 amino acids. Germline V gene data show CDR1 as SGHRS and CDR2 as YFSETQ. CDR3 loop: CASSYRSGVKETQYF. In DNA, the CDR3 is TGCGCCAGCAGCTACCGGTCGGGGGTTAAAGAGACCCAGTACTTC.

This clonotype was observed a few times. The chain carries TRBV21-1 and TRBJ2-3; the table calls TRBD1, which could not be checked here. TRBV21-1 is assigned pseudogene status. CDR3 length: 14 residues. The CDR3 sequence: CASRHRARTDTQYF. The CDR3 DNA sequence: TGTGCCAGCAGACATCGCGCCCGCACAGATACGCAGTATTTT.

This rearrangement joins TRBV4-3 to TRBJ2-2, with D hard to call. The CDR3 is 14 amino acids. Germline V gene data show CDR1 as LGHNA and CDR2 as YSLEER. The germline V and J ends were trimmed by 1 base and 8 bases, with 11 bases remaining between them. Here the CDR3 DNA reads TGCGCCAGCAGCCAAGTATCGTATTTGGGGGAGCTGTTTTTT. Translating it yields CASSQVSYLGELFF.

This clonotype was counted between two and nine times. The chain carries TRBV27 and TRBJ2-1; tentative D call: TRBD1 (6 bases). This CDR3 region has 17 residues. Germline V CDR1 and CDR2: MNHEY, SMNVEV (reference sequence). The V gene lost 3 bases and the J gene lost 0 bases, with 15 bases spanning the gap. DNA for the CDR3: TGTGCCAGCAGTTTGGGAGCAGGGGTCAGCTCCTACAATGAGCAGTTCTTC. It yields the protein CASSLGAGVSSYNEQFF.

Comments on this clonotype: The CDR3 ends on some other residue instead of the conserved phenylalanine or tryptophan, so this is likely a read error. The V gene is TRBV5-6, the J gene TRBJ2-5, with D tentatively TRBD1 (6 bases). Germline V gives CDR1 SGHDT, CDR2 YYEEEE. This CDR3 has 15 residues. Trimming stripped 3 bases from V and 0 bases from J, with 12 bases between. DNA of the CDR3: TGTGCCAGCAGCTACACCGGGACATACCAAGAGACCCAGTACTTG. Residues: CASSYTGTYQETQYL.

The rearrangement uses TRBV5-6 and TRBJ2-3; possibly TRBD2 for D (5 bases). This CDR3 comprises 14 residues. Germline CDR1 is SGHDT and CDR2 is YYEEEE. V lost 4 bases and J lost 4, with 13 bases in between. CDR3 residues: CASSRTRLADTQYF. In nucleotides, the CDR3 is TGTGCCAGCAGCCGAACTAGGCTCGCAGATACGCAGTATTTT.

With respect to this clonotype: Since a much larger clone is just one base distant, this may be a read error. This chain connects TRBV10-3 to TRBJ2-1; D is undetermined. Trimming took 2 bases from V and 4 from J, leaving 12 bases between them. From germline, CDR1 is ENHRY and CDR2 SYGVKD. The CDR3 is made up of 15 amino acids. Here the CDR3 DNA reads TGTGCCATCAGTGAGGGGCTAGTGGATTACAATGAGCAGTTCTTC. Its protein is CAISEGLVDYNEQFF.

This clonotype was observed many times. The V and J genes are TRBV5-1 and TRBJ1-1, with 7 bases aligning to TRBD1. Germline CDR1 SGHRS, CDR2 YFSETQ. Trimming removed 4 bases from V and 8 bases from J; junction bases left unmatched: 8. The CDR3 totals 13 residues. The CDR3 sequence: CASSTGVWEEAFF. The CDR3 coding sequence is TGCGCCAGCAGCACAGGGGTGTGGGAAGAAGCTTTCTTT.

J is TRBJ1-4 and V is TRBV7-2; D gene ambiguous. The germline CDR1 and CDR2 sequences are SGHTA and FQGNSA. V shed 5 bases and J shed 7 bases, with 8 bases lying between them. The CDR3 loop spans 12 amino acids. This CDR3 reads CASSREGEKLFF. For the CDR3, the DNA is TGTGCCAGCAGCCGCGAAGGTGAAAAACTGTTTTTT. The variable domain in full, with the rest retrieved from reference TRBV7-2 and TRBJ1-4, is GAGVSQSPSNKVTEKGKDVELRCDPISGHTALYWYRQSLGQGLEFLIYFQGNSAPDKSGLPSDRFSAERTGGSVSTLTIQRTQQEDSAVYLCASSREGEKLFFGSGTQLSVL.